A single sample is the source of the 12 T cell receptor beta chains below, sequenced in a study of T cell repertoires in cytomegalovirus infection. A single record per CDR3 protein comes from TCRdb applying MiXCR to the reads. The repertoire has 740,000 or so distinct CDR3 sequences, less than 40% of them found once; the top ten carry around 2.8%. The sample comprised PBMCs. The source is a human donor in good health (CMV status not recorded). Some clones in this sample may be carry-over from other donors' samples.

The J gene is TRBJ2-7, the V gene TRBV25-1; 9 positions match TRBD1. V shed 6 bases, J shed 0 bases, and the junction held 6 bases outside the gene matches. Germline loops: CDR1 MGHDK, CDR2 SYGVNS. This CDR3 has 15 amino acids. This chain's CDR3 is CASSGTGPSSYEQYF. Written as DNA, the CDR3 is TGTGCCAGCAGCGGGACAGGGCCAAGCTCCTACGAGCAGTACTTC.

This clonotype has a single count. This rearrangement joins TRBV11-2 to TRBJ1-2, with D tentatively TRBD1 (5 bases). The V and J ends lost 7 bases and 0 bases respectively, with 15 bases between them. The germline CDR1 and CDR2 sequences are SGHAT and FQNNGV. The CDR3 is made up of 15 amino acids. The CDR3 here is CASTISTAANYGYTF. CDR3 nucleotides: TGTGCCAGCACCATCTCGACAGCTGCTAACTATGGCTACACCTTC.

This CDR3 is CASSRGLGDRSAGELFF. The DNA of the CDR3 is TGTGCCAGCAGCCGGGGACTAGGAGATCGCTCCGCCGGGGAGCTGTTTTTT. The chain carries TRBV2 and TRBJ2-2, with TRBD2 identical over 8 bases. V shed 6 bases and J 6 bases; nucleotides not matched to a gene: 15. Germline-derived CDR1 and CDR2 are SNHLY and FYNNEI. This CDR3 spans 17 amino acids. Based on the CDR3 plus reference TRBV2 and TRBJ2-2, the full variable domain is EPEVTQTPSHQVTQMGQEVILRCVPISNHLYFYWYRQILGQKVEFLVSFYNNEISEKSEIFDDQFSVERPDGSNFTLKIRSTKLEDSAMYFCASSRGLGDRSAGELFFGEGSRLTVL.

The table lists this clonotype with a few counts. This chain joins TRBV10-3 and TRBJ1-5; TRBD1 aligns across 10 bases. Germline values: CDR1 ENHRY, CDR2 SYGVKD. After removal of 4 bases from V and 3 bases from J, the junction contained 3 bases not matched to a gene. The CDR3 loop spans 15 amino acids. The CDR3 nucleotides read TGTGCCATCAGTGGACAGGGGGCCAACAATCAGCCCCAGCATTTT. Translated, it gives CAISGQGANNQPQHF.

This chain connects TRBV6-1 to TRBJ1-1; weak D call: TRBD1 (5 bases). This CDR3 comprises 13 residues. Germline V gene sequence: CDR1 MNHNS, CDR2 SASEGT. The V gene lost 7 bases and the J gene lost 6 bases, with 15 bases spanning the gap. CDR3 sequence: CASMSAGQAEAFF. The CDR3 coding sequence is TGTGCCAGCATGAGCGCGGGGCAGGCTGAAGCTTTCTTT.

The V and J genes are TRBV14 and TRBJ2-1, with 8 bases lining up with TRBD1. Unmatched junction bases numbered 11, after V lost 6 bases and J lost 7 bases. This CDR3 contains 15 residues. Per germline, CDR1 SGHDN and CDR2 FVKESK. The CDR3 loop reads CASRDQGALRNEQFF. CDR3 nucleotide sequence: TGTGCCAGCAGGGACCAGGGGGCTCTTCGGAATGAGCAGTTCTTC.

The V gene is TRBV29-1, the J gene TRBJ2-3; TRBD2 agrees at 12 bases. The CDR3 length is 16 residues. CDR1 and CDR2 (germline): SQVTM, ANQGSEA. The trim removed 7 bases at V and 10 bases at J, leaving 18 bases unmatched. The DNA of the CDR3 is TGCAGCGCCCACCGAAGGACTAGCGGGATCTATCATGCGCAGTATTTT. As protein: CSAHRRTSGIYHAQYF.

This clonotype occurred many times. The rearrangement uses TRBV28 and TRBJ2-1; D is possibly TRBD1 or TRBD2 (6 bases each). This CDR3 has 14 residues. Germline V gene data show CDR1 as MDHEN and CDR2 as SYDVKM. V lost 8 bases and J lost 7, with 18 bases in between. CDR3 nucleotides: TGTGCCAGCCGGGGGCCCCCGCCGTGGAATGAGCAGTTCTTC. It yields the protein CASRGPPPWNEQFF.

The V and J genes are TRBV5-1 and TRBJ1-2; D remains unclear. Germline loops: CDR1 SGHRS, CDR2 YFSETQ. The CDR3 runs 15 residues. The V end lost 0 bases, the J end lost 8 bases, and 17 bases lay between the germline ends. CDR3 coding DNA: TGCGCCAGCAGCTTGGAACGAAGGGAAGGAGTGGGCTACACCTTC. This sequence encodes CASSLERREGVGYTF. The full variable domain, its missing parts supplied by reference TRBV5-1 and TRBJ1-2, is KAGVTQTPRYLIKTRGQQVTLSCSPISGHRSVSWYQQTPGQGLQFLFEYFSETQRNKGNFPGRFSGRQFSNSRSEMNVSTLELGDSALYLCASSLERREGVGYTFGSGTRLTVV.

In regard to this clonotype: In this CDR3 the conserved last residue, phenylalanine or tryptophan, is missing, so a read error is likely. No DNA is shown, since the ends of the CDR3 on it are uncertain; the CDR3 is the one TCRdb lists. This chain links TRBV7-3 with TRBJ1-1. The CDR3 contains 14 residues when both ends are counted. The germline V gene has CDR1 SGHTA and CDR2 FQGTGA. CDR3 protein: CASSMWGGNTESFC.

This clonotype turned up a few times. The gene calls are TRBV27 and TRBJ2-1; weak D call: TRBD1 (5 bases). Per the germline V gene, CDR1 is MNHEY and CDR2 is SMNVEV (reference sequence). V was cut by 2 bases and J by 9 bases, with 11 bases left in between. This CDR3 contains 13 residues. CDR3 sequence reads: CASSLIETVEQFF. The CDR3 DNA reads as TGTGCCAGCAGTTTAATCGAGACAGTTGAGCAGTTCTTC.

A word on this clonotype: Germline is not matched at one junction end, which may reflect a read error. The rearrangement links TRBV27 to TRBJ2-3, with TRBD2 identical over 8 bases. Germline CDR1 reads MNHEY; CDR2 reads SMNVEV (reference sequence). The CDR3 is 12 amino acids. CDR3 coding DNA: TGTGCCAGCAGTTTATACCAGCGGGAGTTAAGTTTT. Translated: CASSLYQRELSF.